The 8 T cell receptor beta chains given below trace back to one sample, sequenced in a study of blood T cell repertoires in COVID-19 (TCRdb year 2020). Library construction relied on the immunoSEQ multiplex PCR assay. TCRdb obtained this table from immuneACCESS and retained in-frame rearrangements with V and J assigned. These tables miss some clones; where compared with another copy, unresolved V genes account for less than half of the shortfall, and the remainder is unexplained. This sample holds 200,000 to 250,000 clones; roughly 85% were observed only once. Jointly, the top ten make up 3.5% to 4% of the sample. The specimen was PBMCs or T cells enriched from blood (not recorded which). All receptors come from a middle-aged woman with acute COVID-19.

The chain uses TRBV6-6 and TRBJ1-1; tentatively, D is TRBD1 (5 bases). Trimming took off 6 bases at V and 2 bases at J, with 10 bases between the two ends. The CDR3 spans 13 residues. Germline loops: CDR1 MNHNY, CDR2 SVGAGI (reference sequence). DNA for the CDR3: TGTGCCAGCAGGTTTCAGGGAAACACTGAAGCTTTCTTT. It yields the protein CASRFQGNTEAFF.

The chain couples TRBV4-1 to TRBJ2-1, with TRBD2 matching over 8 bases. V shed 7 bases, J shed 9 bases, and the junction held 5 bases outside the gene matches. Germline CDR1 and CDR2: MGHRA and YSYEKL. The length of the CDR3 is 12 residues. The CDR3 nucleotides read TGCGCCAGCATGGGTAGCGGGACTGAGCAGTTCTTC. This codes for CASMGSGTEQFF.

This clone was seen a single time. The chain employs TRBV10-3 and TRBJ1-4, with D uncertain. V lost 5 bases and J 8 bases, leaving 21 bases between the germline ends. The germline gives CDR1 ENHRY, CDR2 SYGVKD. The length of the CDR3 is 16 residues. The CDR3 region is CAISPVRRAPGEKLFF. DNA for the CDR3: TGTGCCATCAGTCCAGTTCGTAGGGCCCCGGGAGAAAAACTGTTTTTT.

The chain joins TRBV2 to TRBJ1-2; no reliable D call. Between the trimmed V and J ends, which lost 7 bases and 8 bases, there was a span of 20 bases. Germline-derived CDR1 and CDR2 are SNHLY and FYNNEI. CDR3 length: 14 amino acids. CDR3 bases: TGTGCCAGCATTGACCAGGCTTTCTCGGGGGGCTACACCTTC. It translates to CASIDQAFSGGYTF.

The chain joins TRBV29-1 to TRBJ2-7; D not certain. Germline V lookup: CDR1 SQVTM, CDR2 ANQGSEA. Between the trimmed V and J ends, which lost 4 bases and 6 bases, there was a span of 16 bases. The CDR3 contains 13 residues. The CDR3 sequence is CSVGPKAAREQYF. The CDR3 nucleotides read TGCAGCGTTGGGCCGAAGGCGGCACGCGAGCAGTACTTC.

This rearrangement joins TRBV11-2 to TRBJ2-1; 7 bases are shared with TRBD2. J gave up 6 bases and V 5 bases, and 10 bases lay outside the gene matches. CDR1 is SGHAT, CDR2 FQNNGV, per germline. The CDR3 covers 15 residues. In DNA, the CDR3 is TGTGCCAGCAGCGAACGAGTGGGGGGGACCAATGAGCAGTTCTTC. Protein: CASSERVGGTNEQFF.

The rearrangement uses TRBV5-1 and TRBJ1-1; possible D gene TRBD1, 5 bases. Germline V gene data show CDR1 as SGHRS and CDR2 as YFSETQ. Trimming cost V 0 bases and J 4 bases, with 13 bases left between them. The CDR3 runs to 15 residues. This CDR3 reads CASSLAGREATEAFF. DNA of the CDR3: TGCGCCAGCAGCTTGGCGGGCAGGGAGGCCACTGAAGCTTTCTTT.

The V and J genes are TRBV12-3 or TRBV12-4 and TRBJ1-1; D gene uncertain. V dropped 7 bases and J dropped 3 bases, with 12 bases sitting between them. The CDR3 is 13 amino acids. CDR3 DNA sequence: TGTGCCAGCACCCCGCCAATAGACACTGAAGCTTTCTTT. Protein product: CASTPPIDTEAFF.